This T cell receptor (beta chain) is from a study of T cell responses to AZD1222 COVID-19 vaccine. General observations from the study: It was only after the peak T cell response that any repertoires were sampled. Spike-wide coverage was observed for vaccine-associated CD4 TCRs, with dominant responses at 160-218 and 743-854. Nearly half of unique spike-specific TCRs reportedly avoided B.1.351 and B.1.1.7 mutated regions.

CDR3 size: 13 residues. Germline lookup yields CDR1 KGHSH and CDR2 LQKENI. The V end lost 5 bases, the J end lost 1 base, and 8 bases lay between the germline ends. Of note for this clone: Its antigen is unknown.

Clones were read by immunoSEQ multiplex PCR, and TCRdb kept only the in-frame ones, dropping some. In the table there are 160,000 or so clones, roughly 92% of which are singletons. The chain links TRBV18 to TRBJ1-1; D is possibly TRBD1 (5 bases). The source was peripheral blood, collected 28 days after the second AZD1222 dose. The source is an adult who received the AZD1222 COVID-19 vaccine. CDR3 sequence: CASSTGGNTEAFF. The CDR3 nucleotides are TGTGCCAGCTCAACGGGGGGGAACACTGAAGCTTTCTTT. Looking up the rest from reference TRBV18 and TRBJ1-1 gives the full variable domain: NAGVMQNPRHLVRRRGQEARLRCSPMKGHSHVYWYRQLPEEGLKFMVYLQKENIIDESGMPKERFSAEFPKEGPSILRIQQVVRGDSAAYFCASSTGGNTEAFFGQGTRLTVV.